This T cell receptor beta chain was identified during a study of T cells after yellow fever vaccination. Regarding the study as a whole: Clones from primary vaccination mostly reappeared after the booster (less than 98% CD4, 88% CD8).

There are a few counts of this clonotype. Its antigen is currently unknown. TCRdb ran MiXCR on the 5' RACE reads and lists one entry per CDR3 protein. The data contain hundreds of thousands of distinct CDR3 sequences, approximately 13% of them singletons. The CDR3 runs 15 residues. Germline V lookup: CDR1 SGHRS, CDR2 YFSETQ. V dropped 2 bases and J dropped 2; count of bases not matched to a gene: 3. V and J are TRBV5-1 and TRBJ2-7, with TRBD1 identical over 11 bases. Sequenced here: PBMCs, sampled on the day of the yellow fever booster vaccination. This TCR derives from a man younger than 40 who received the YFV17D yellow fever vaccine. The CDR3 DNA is TGCGCCAGCAGCTTACAGGGACAGGGGGCCTACGAGCAGTACTTC. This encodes CASSLQGQGAYEQYF. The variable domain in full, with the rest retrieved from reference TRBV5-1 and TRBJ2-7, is KAGVTQTPRYLIKTRGQQVTLSCSPISGHRSVSWYQQTPGQGLQFLFEYFSETQRNKGNFPGRFSGRQFSNSRSEMNVSTLELGDSALYLCASSLQGQGAYEQYFGPGTRLTVT.